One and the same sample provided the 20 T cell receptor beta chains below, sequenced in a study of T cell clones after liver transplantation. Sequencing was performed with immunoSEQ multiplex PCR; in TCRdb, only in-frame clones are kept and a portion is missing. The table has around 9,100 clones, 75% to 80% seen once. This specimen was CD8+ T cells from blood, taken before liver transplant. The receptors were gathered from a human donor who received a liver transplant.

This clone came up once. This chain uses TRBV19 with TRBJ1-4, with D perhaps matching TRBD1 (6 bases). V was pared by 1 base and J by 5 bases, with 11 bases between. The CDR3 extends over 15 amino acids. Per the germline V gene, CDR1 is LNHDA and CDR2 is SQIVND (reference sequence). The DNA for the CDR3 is TGTGCCAGTAGTATAGGATCGGGGGCAAATGAAAAACTGTTTTTT. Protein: CASSIGSGANEKLFF.

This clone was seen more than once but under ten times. CDR3 region: CASSLMVSEYSGANVLTF. As DNA, the CDR3 is TGTGCCAGCAGTTTAATGGTCAGCGAGTACTCTGGGGCCAACGTCCTGACTTTC. V is TRBV27 and J is TRBJ2-6; D remains ambiguous. CDR3 length: 18 amino acids. Germline CDR1 and CDR2: MNHEY and SMNVEV (reference sequence). V gave up 2 bases and J gave up 0 bases, with 14 bases separating them.

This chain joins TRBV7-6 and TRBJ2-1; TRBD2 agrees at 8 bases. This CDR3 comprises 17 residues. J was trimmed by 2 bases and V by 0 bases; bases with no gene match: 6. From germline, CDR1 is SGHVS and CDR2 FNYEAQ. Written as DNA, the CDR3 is TGTGCCAGCAGCTTAGCGGGACGGGAGGGACCCTACAATGAGCAGTTCTTC. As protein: CASSLAGREGPYNEQFF. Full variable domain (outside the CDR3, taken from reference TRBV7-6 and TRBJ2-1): GAGVSQSPRYKVTKRGQDVALRCDPISGHVSLYWYRQALGQGPEFLTYFNYEAQQDKSGLPNDRFSAERPEGSISTLTIQRTEQRDSAMYRCASSLAGREGPYNEQFFGPGTRLTVL.

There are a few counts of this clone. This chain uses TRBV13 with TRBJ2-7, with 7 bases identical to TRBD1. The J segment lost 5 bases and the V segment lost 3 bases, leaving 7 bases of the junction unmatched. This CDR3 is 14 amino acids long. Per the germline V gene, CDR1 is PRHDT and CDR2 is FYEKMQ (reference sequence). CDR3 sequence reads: CASSFHRGADEQYF. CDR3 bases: TGTGCCAGCAGCTTCCACAGGGGAGCGGACGAGCAGTACTTC.

The CDR3 sequence: CASSLGGAGTEAFF. The CDR3 nucleotides read TGTGCCAGCAGCTTGGGAGGGGCCGGGACTGAAGCTTTCTTT. This chain joins TRBV5-5 and TRBJ1-1; maybe TRBD1 (5 bases). Per the germline V gene, CDR1 is SGHKS and CDR2 is YYEKEE (reference sequence). Trimming left V 0 bases short and J 5 bases short, with 11 bases between. The CDR3 sequence is 14 residues long. Using reference TRBV5-5 and TRBJ1-1 for the parts outside the CDR3, the full variable domain is DAGVTQSPTHLIKTRGQQVTLRCSPISGHKSVSWYQQVLGQGPQFIFQYYEKEERGRGNFPDRFSARQFPNYSSELNVNALLLGDSALYLCASSLGGAGTEAFFGQGTRLTVV.

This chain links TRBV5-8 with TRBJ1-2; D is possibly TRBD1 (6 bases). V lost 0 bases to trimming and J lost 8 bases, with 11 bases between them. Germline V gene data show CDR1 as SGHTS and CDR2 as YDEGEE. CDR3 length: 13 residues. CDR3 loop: CASSLGGGGGYTF. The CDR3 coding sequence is TGTGCCAGCAGCTTGGGTGGGGGCGGCGGCTACACCTTC.

The CDR3 DNA is TGTGCCAGCAGCCAAGGGTGGCGGGGGCTGACAGATACGCAGTATTTT. Translated, it gives CASSQGWRGLTDTQYF. The gene calls are TRBV14 and TRBJ2-3; TRBD2 is a possible D gene (7 bases). V was trimmed by 1 base and J by 3 bases, leaving 14 bases between them. Germline V CDR1 and CDR2: SGHDN, FVKESK. The CDR3 has 16 amino acids.

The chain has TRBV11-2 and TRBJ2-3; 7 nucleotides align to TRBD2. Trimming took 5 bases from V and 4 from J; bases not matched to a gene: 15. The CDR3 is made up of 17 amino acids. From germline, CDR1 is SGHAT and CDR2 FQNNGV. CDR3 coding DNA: TGTGCCAGCAGCCGTGGGCCCCGGGACTATGCATCAGATACGCAGTATTTT. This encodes CASSRGPRDYASDTQYF.

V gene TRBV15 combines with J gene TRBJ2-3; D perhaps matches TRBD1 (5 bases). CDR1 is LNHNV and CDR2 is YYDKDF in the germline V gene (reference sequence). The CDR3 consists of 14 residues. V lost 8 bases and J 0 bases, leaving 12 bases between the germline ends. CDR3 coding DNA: TGTGCCACCCAAGGGTCAGGGAGCACAGATACGCAGTATTTT. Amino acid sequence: CATQGSGSTDTQYF.

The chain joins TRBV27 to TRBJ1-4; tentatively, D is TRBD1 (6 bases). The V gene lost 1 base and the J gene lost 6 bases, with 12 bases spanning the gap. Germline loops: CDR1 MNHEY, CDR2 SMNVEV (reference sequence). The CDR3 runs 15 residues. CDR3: CASSLYPGGHEKLFF. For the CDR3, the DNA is TGTGCCAGCAGTTTATATCCCGGGGGGCATGAAAAACTGTTTTTT.

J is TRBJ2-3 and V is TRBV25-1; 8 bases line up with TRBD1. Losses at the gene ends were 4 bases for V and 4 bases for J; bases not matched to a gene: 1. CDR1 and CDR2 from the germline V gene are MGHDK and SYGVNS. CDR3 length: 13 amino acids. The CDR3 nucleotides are TGTGCCAGCAGTGGACAGGGGTCAGATACGCAGTATTTT. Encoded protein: CASSGQGSDTQYF.

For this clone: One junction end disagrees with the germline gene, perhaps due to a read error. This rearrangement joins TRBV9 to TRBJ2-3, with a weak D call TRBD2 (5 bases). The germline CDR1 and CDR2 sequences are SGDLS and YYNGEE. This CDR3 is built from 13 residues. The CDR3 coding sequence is TGTGCCAGCAGCCCCCCGTCGGGTGGGAGACTTGAGTTT. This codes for CASSPPSGGRLEF.

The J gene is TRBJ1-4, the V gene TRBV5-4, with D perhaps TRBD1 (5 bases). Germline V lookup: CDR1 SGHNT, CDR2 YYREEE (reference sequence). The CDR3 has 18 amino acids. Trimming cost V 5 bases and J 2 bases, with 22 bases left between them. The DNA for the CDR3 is TGTGCCAGCAGACCCGACAGCTCGCTCGGGAGTACTAATGAAAAACTGTTTTTT. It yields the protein CASRPDSSLGSTNEKLFF. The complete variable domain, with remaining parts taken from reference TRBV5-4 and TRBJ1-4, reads ETGVTQSPTHLIKTRGQQVTLRCSSQSGHNTVSWYQQALGQGPQFIFQYYREEENGRGNFPPRFSGLQFPNYSSELNVNALELDDSALYLCASRPDSSLGSTNEKLFFGSGTQLSVL.

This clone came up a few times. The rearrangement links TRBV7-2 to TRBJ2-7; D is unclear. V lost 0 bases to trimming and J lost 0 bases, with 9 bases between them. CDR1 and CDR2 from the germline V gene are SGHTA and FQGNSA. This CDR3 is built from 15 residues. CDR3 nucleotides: TGTGCCAGCAGCTTAGCGGGCGCGAGCTCCTACGAGCAGTACTTC. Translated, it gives CASSLAGASSYEQYF. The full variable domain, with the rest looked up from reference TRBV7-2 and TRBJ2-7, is GAGVSQSPSNKVTEKGKDVELRCDPISGHTALYWYRQSLGQGLEFLIYFQGNSAPDKSGLPSDRFSAERTGGSVSTLTIQRTQQEDSAVYLCASSLAGASSYEQYFGPGTRLTVT.

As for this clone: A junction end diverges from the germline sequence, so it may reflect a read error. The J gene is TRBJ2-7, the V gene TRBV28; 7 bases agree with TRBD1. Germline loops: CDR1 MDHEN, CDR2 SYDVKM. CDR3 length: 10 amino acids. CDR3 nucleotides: TGTGCCAGCAGTTCCGGGACAGTCCACTTC. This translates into CASSSGTVHF. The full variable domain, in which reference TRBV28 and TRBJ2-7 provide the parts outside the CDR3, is DVKVTQSSRYLVKRTGEKVFLECVQDMDHENMFWYRQDPGLGLRLIYFSYDVKMKEKGDIPEGYSVSREKKERFSLILESASTNQTSMYLCASSSGTVHFGPGTRLTVT.

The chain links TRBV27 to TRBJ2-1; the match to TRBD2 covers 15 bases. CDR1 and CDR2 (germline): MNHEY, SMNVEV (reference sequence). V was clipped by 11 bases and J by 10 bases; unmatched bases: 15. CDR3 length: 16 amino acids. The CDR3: CAASGLAGGTFGEQFF. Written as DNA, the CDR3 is TGTGCCGCCAGCGGACTAGCGGGGGGGACCTTTGGGGAGCAGTTCTTC.

The CDR3 DNA is TGTGCCAGTAGGCCCGGGGGGGTCTTGGCAGATACGCAGTATTTT. Translated, it gives CASRPGGVLADTQYF. The chain joins TRBV19 to TRBJ2-3; 8 nucleotides agree with TRBD2. This CDR3 has 15 amino acids. Germline CDR1 is LNHDA and CDR2 is SQIVND (reference sequence). After removal of 6 bases from V and 4 bases from J, the junction contained 9 bases not matched to a gene.

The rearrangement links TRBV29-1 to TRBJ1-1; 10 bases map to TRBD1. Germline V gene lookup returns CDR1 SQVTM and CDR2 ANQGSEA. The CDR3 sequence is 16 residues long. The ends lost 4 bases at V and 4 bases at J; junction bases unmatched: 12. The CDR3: CSVVGTGEAKATEAFF. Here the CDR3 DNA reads TGCAGCGTTGTTGGGACAGGGGAAGCCAAGGCCACTGAAGCTTTCTTT.

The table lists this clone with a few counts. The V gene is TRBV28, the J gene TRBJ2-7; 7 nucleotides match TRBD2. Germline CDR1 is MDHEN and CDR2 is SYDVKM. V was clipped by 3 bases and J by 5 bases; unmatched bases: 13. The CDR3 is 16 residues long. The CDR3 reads CASSFSTGRKFHEQYF. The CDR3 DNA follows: TGTGCCAGCAGTTTCTCCACCGGGAGGAAATTCCACGAGCAGTACTTC.

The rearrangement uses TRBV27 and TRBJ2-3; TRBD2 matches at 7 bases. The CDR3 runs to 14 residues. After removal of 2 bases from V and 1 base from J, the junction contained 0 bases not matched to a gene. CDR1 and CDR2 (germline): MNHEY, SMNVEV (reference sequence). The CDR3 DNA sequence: TGTGCCAGCAGTTTACTAGCGGGCACAGATACGCAGTATTTT. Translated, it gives CASSLLAGTDTQYF.